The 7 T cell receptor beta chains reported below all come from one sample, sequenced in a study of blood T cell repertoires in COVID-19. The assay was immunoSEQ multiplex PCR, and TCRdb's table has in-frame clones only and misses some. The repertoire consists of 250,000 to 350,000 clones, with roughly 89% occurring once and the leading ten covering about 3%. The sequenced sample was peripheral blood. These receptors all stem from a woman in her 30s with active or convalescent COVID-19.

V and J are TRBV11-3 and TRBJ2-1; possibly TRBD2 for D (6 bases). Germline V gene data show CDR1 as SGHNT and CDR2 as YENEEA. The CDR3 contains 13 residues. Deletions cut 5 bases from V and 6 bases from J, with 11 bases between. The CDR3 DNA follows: TGTGCCAGCAGCCCGGGACTCCTCAATGAGCAGTTCTTC. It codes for CASSPGLLNEQFF.

DNA of the CDR3: TGTGCCAGCAGCGGGACAGGTTTCTCTGGAAACACCATATATTTT. It yields the protein CASSGTGFSGNTIYF. This chain joins TRBV9 and TRBJ1-3; 7 positions match TRBD1. The length of the CDR3 is 15 residues. V shed 3 bases and J 0 bases; nucleotides not matched to a gene: 3. The germline V gene encodes CDR1 SGDLS and CDR2 YYNGEE.

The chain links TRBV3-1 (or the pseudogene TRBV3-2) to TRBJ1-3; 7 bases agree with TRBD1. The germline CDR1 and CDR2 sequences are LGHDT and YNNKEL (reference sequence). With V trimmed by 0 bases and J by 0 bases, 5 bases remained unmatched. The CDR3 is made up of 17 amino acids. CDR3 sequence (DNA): TGTGCCAGCAGCCAAGAGGGACAGCGAATCTCTGGAAACACCATATATTTT. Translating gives CASSQEGQRISGNTIYF.

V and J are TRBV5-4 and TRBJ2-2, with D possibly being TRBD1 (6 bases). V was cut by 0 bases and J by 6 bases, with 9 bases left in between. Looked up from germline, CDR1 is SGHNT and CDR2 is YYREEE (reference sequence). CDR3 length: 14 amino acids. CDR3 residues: CASSLDRVAGELFF. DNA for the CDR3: TGTGCCAGCAGCTTGGACAGGGTCGCCGGGGAGCTGTTTTTT.

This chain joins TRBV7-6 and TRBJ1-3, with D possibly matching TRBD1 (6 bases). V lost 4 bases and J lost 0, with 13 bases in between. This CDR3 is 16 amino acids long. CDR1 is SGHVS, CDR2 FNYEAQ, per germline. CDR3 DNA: TGTGCCAGCAGCTCCACAGGGACGCACTCTGGAAACACCATATATTTT. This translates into CASSSTGTHSGNTIYF. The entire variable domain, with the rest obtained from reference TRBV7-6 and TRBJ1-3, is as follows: GAGVSQSPRYKVTKRGQDVALRCDPISGHVSLYWYRQALGQGPEFLTYFNYEAQQDKSGLPNDRFSAERPEGSISTLTIQRTEQRDSAMYRCASSSTGTHSGNTIYFGEGSWLTVV.

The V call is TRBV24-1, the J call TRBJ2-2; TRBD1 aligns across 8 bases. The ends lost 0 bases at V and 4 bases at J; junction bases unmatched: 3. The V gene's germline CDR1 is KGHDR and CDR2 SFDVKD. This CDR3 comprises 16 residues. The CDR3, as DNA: TGTGCCACCAGTGATTTGGGCAGGGGGCGCACCGGGGAGCTGTTTTTT. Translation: CATSDLGRGRTGELFF.

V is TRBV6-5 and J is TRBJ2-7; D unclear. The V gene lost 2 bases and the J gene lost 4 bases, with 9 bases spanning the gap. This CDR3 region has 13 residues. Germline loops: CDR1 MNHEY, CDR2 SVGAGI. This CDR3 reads CASSYNALYEQYF. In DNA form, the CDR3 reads TGTGCCAGCAGTTACAACGCGCTTTACGAGCAGTACTTC.